This is a list of T cell receptor beta chains from one sample in a study of regulatory T cells in long-lasting Graves disease. MiXCR was run by TCRdb on the multiplex PCR reads, yielding one entry per CDR3 protein. The table lists 520,000 or so distinct CDR3 sequences, around 13% of them singletons, with roughly 8.9% in the top ten. The data also belong to a second study, concerning T cells in Graves' hyperthyroidism and ophthalmopathy.

The specimen comprised peripheral blood mononuclear cells (PBMCs), sampled at new diagnosis, from a patient treated with antithyroid drugs. These receptors were taken from a woman aged 30 to 39 with Graves disease. Both conserved end residues are part of each CDR3. The order of the fields is D gene, V gene, clone size, J gene, CDR3 length, CDR3 DNA, CDR3 protein. D genes are given only for firm matches. Clone size, where shown, is once, few, many, or a class for clones that have expanded.

d_gene: TRBD1; v_gene: TRBV27; abundance: many; j_gene: TRBJ2-2; len: 14; CDR3nt: TGTGCCAGCAGCAAAGACAGGGACACCGGGGAGCTGTTTTTT; CDR3aa: CASSKDRDTGELFF
d_gene: .; v_gene: TRBV14; abundance: .; j_gene: TRBJ2-2; len: 14; CDR3nt: TGTGCCAGCAGCGCACACTTAGCAACCGGGGAGCTGTTTTTT; CDR3aa: CASSAHLATGELFF
d_gene: TRBD1; v_gene: TRBV24-1; abundance: many; j_gene: TRBJ2-1; len: 15; CDR3nt: TGTGCCACCAGTGATCCACGACAGGGGAACAATGAGCAGTTCTTC; CDR3aa: CATSDPRQGNNEQFF
d_gene: .; v_gene: TRBV15; abundance: .; j_gene: TRBJ2-1; len: 18; CDR3nt: TGTGCCACCAGCAGAACAACTAGCCACGGTTCCGCCTACAATGAGCAGTTCTTC; CDR3aa: CATSRTTSHGSAYNEQFF
d_gene: TRBD1; v_gene: TRBV3-1; abundance: many; j_gene: TRBJ2-3; len: 14; CDR3nt: TGTGCCAGCAGCATACAGGGGTCCCCAGATACGCAGTATTTT; CDR3aa: CASSIQGSPDTQYF
d_gene: .; v_gene: TRBV18; abundance: few; j_gene: TRBJ1-2; len: 14; CDR3nt: TGTGCCAGCTCACCACCGAGTTTTTCCTATGGCTACACCTTC; CDR3aa: CASSPPSFSYGYTF
d_gene: .; v_gene: TRBV9; abundance: many; j_gene: TRBJ2-7; len: 13; CDR3nt: TGTGCCAGCAGCGTAGGTTGGGGGCCTGAGCAGTACTTC; CDR3aa: CASSVGWGPEQYF
d_gene: TRBD2; v_gene: TRBV4-1; abundance: many; j_gene: TRBJ2-1; len: 16; CDR3nt: TGCGCCAGCAGCCACTCCACTAGCGGGAGATACAATGAGCAGTTCTTC; CDR3aa: CASSHSTSGRYNEQFF
d_gene: .; v_gene: TRBV10-1; abundance: few; j_gene: TRBJ2-3; len: 13; CDR3nt: TGCGCCAGCAGTGCTGTATCGGCAGATACGCAGTATTTT; CDR3aa: CASSAVSADTQYF
d_gene: .; v_gene: TRBV5-1; abundance: few; j_gene: TRBJ2-1; len: 15; CDR3nt: TGCGCCAGCAGCTTGTGGGGGGAACCTAGAAATGAGCAGTTCTTC; CDR3aa: CASSLWGEPRNEQFF
d_gene: .; v_gene: TRBV30; abundance: many; j_gene: TRBJ2-1; len: 15; CDR3nt: TGTGCCTGGAGTGTACCGCAGGGCTCCTACAATGAGCAGTTCTTC; CDR3aa: CAWSVPQGSYNEQFF
d_gene: .; v_gene: TRBV20-1; abundance: .; j_gene: TRBJ1-1; len: 11; CDR3nt: TGCATTATCGACAGGAACACTGAAGCTTTCTTT; CDR3aa: CIIDRNTEAFF
d_gene: .; v_gene: TRBV2; abundance: many; j_gene: TRBJ2-1; len: 14; CDR3nt: TGTGCCAGCAGGGCCCAGAGCTCCTACAATGAGCAGTTCTTC; CDR3aa: CASRAQSSYNEQFF
d_gene: .; v_gene: TRBV28; abundance: many; j_gene: TRBJ1-1; len: 12; CDR3nt: TGTGCCAGCAGAGGGGCGTACACTGAAGCTTTCTTT; CDR3aa: CASRGAYTEAFF
d_gene: .; v_gene: TRBV4-3; abundance: few; j_gene: TRBJ1-3; len: 15; CDR3nt: TGCGCCAGCAGCCTCACCGCCAGGGACGGAAACACCATATATTTT; CDR3aa: CASSLTARDGNTIYF
d_gene: .; v_gene: TRBV4-2; abundance: few; j_gene: TRBJ1-2; len: 22; CDR3nt: TGTGCCAGCAGCCAAGATTTGTGGAAGTACGGGGGTCATAAAGGGTCTAACTATGGCTACACCTTC; CDR3aa: CASSQDLWKYGGHKGSNYGYTF
d_gene: TRBD1; v_gene: TRBV10-3; abundance: many; j_gene: TRBJ1-2; len: 16; CDR3nt: TGTGCCATCAGTGTCTTGGGACAGGGAGTTTCCTATGGCTACACCTTC; CDR3aa: CAISVLGQGVSYGYTF
d_gene: .; v_gene: TRBV2; abundance: many; j_gene: TRBJ2-3; len: 12; CDR3nt: TGTGCCAGCAGTGGGACAGCAATTACGCAGTATTTT; CDR3aa: CASSGTAITQYF
d_gene: TRBD2; v_gene: TRBV6-2/TRBV6-3; abundance: many; j_gene: TRBJ2-2; len: 14; CDR3nt: TGTGCCAGCAGTTACGGGAGGGCCGTCGGGGAGCTGTTTTTT; CDR3aa: CASSYGRAVGELFF
d_gene: .; v_gene: TRBV5-5; abundance: few; j_gene: TRBJ1-5; len: 15; CDR3nt: TGTGCCAGCAGCTACAGGGTATCTGGCAATCAGCCCCAGCATTTT; CDR3aa: CASSYRVSGNQPQHF
d_gene: TRBD1; v_gene: TRBV2; abundance: many; j_gene: TRBJ1-1; len: 13; CDR3nt: TGTGCCAGCAGCTCAGGGGGATTCACTGAAGCTTTCTTT; CDR3aa: CASSSGGFTEAFF
d_gene: .; v_gene: TRBV7-9; abundance: .; j_gene: TRBJ2-1; len: 17; CDR3nt: TGTGCCAGCAGCGCTGGCCGGGACCCGAGTTTTTGGAATGAGCAGTTCTTC; CDR3aa: CASSAGRDPSFWNEQFF
d_gene: .; v_gene: TRBV5-1; abundance: many; j_gene: TRBJ2-7; len: 12; CDR3nt: TGCGCCAGCAGCTTGGCCTCTAACGAGCAGTACTTC; CDR3aa: CASSLASNEQYF
d_gene: .; v_gene: TRBV10-1; abundance: few; j_gene: TRBJ2-2; len: 16; CDR3nt: TGCGCCAGCAGCCCGACCGGGGCCACGAACACCGGGGAGCTGTTTTTT; CDR3aa: CASSPTGATNTGELFF
d_gene: TRBD2; v_gene: TRBV19; abundance: few; j_gene: TRBJ2-2; len: 14; CDR3nt: TGTGCCAGTACACGACTAGCGGACACCGGGGAGCTGTTTTTT; CDR3aa: CASTRLADTGELFF
d_gene: TRBD1; v_gene: TRBV29-1; abundance: many; j_gene: TRBJ1-1; len: 13; CDR3nt: TGCAGCGGGGACAGGGGGCAGAACACTGAAGCTTTCTTT; CDR3aa: CSGDRGQNTEAFF
d_gene: TRBD1; v_gene: TRBV6-5; abundance: few; j_gene: TRBJ1-5; len: 17; CDR3nt: TGTGCCAGCAGTTACTCCTTTTTTAAACAGGGGCTTCAGCCCCAGCATTTT; CDR3aa: CASSYSFFKQGLQPQHF
d_gene: TRBD1; v_gene: TRBV20-1; abundance: many; j_gene: TRBJ2-7; len: 12; CDR3nt: TGCAGTGCTAGGGGACAGGCGGGGGAGCAGTACTTC; CDR3aa: CSARGQAGEQYF
d_gene: TRBD1; v_gene: TRBV7-9; abundance: few; j_gene: TRBJ1-1; len: 13; CDR3nt: TGTGCCAGCAGCTTGGACAGGTGGTCTGAAGCTTTCTTT; CDR3aa: CASSLDRWSEAFF
d_gene: .; v_gene: TRBV4-1; abundance: .; j_gene: TRBJ1-2; len: 15; CDR3nt: TGCGCCAGCAGCCCAACAGGGAAAGCTAACTATGGCTACACCTTC; CDR3aa: CASSPTGKANYGYTF
d_gene: .; v_gene: TRBV15; abundance: .; j_gene: TRBJ2-1; len: 13; CDR3nt: TGTGCCACCGGACCTGGGGGGTACAATGAGCAGTTCTTC; CDR3aa: CATGPGGYNEQFF
d_gene: TRBD1; v_gene: TRBV28; abundance: many; j_gene: TRBJ2-1; len: 16; CDR3nt: TGTGCCAGCAGTCTTACAGGGGCGAGCTCCTACAATGAGCAGTTCTTC; CDR3aa: CASSLTGASSYNEQFF
d_gene: .; v_gene: TRBV20-1; abundance: many; j_gene: TRBJ2-1; len: 15; CDR3nt: TGCAGTGCTAGAGATCTGGGCCTCCACTACAATGAGCAGTTCTTC; CDR3aa: CSARDLGLHYNEQFF
d_gene: .; v_gene: TRBV10-1; abundance: .; j_gene: TRBJ2-1; len: 14; CDR3nt: TGCGCCAGCAGTGACAGGGTATCCTACAATGAGCAGTTCTTC; CDR3aa: CASSDRVSYNEQFF
d_gene: .; v_gene: TRBV28; abundance: few; j_gene: TRBJ1-5; len: 16; CDR3nt: TGTGCCAGCAGTTTAACCTTGAGCTTGAGCAATCAGCCCCAGCATTTT; CDR3aa: CASSLTLSLSNQPQHF
d_gene: .; v_gene: TRBV6-1; abundance: few; j_gene: TRBJ2-5; len: 13; CDR3nt: TGTGCCAGCTTTGGGGGCGAAAAAGAGACCCAGTACTTC; CDR3aa: CASFGGEKETQYF
d_gene: TRBD1; v_gene: TRBV24-1; abundance: many; j_gene: TRBJ2-1; len: 17; CDR3nt: TGTGCCACCAGTGGCCTCCGGAGGACAGGGGACAACAATGAGCAGTTCTTC; CDR3aa: CATSGLRRTGDNNEQFF